What follows describes a single TCR beta chain. The antigen is not known. This sample was included in a study of cytomegalovirus exposure and HLA in healthy donors. Overall study findings and caveats: Judged likely to be a sequencing artifact was a cluster of highly shared sequence variants.

After removal of 3 bases from V and 4 bases from J, the junction contained 8 bases not matched to a gene. Looked up from germline, CDR1 is WNHNN and CDR2 is SYGVQD (reference sequence). The CDR3 loop spans 16 amino acids. PCR was performed using 60 Vbeta and 13 Jbeta primers. Data came from immunoSEQ multiplex PCR; TCRdb stores just in-frame clones and leaves some out. This sample carries some 170,000 clones, 80% of them seen once, and the ten largest clones take approximately 10%. The receptor's source is a man between 18 and 35 years old in good health and CMV-seropositive. The V and J genes are TRBV10-1 and TRBJ2-2, with TRBD1 matching 7 bases. Sequencing was performed on PBMCs. In DNA form, the CDR3 reads TGCGCCAGCAGTGAAAATGACAGGGCGGGCACCGGGGAGCTGTTTTTT. Protein: CASSENDRAGTGELFF.